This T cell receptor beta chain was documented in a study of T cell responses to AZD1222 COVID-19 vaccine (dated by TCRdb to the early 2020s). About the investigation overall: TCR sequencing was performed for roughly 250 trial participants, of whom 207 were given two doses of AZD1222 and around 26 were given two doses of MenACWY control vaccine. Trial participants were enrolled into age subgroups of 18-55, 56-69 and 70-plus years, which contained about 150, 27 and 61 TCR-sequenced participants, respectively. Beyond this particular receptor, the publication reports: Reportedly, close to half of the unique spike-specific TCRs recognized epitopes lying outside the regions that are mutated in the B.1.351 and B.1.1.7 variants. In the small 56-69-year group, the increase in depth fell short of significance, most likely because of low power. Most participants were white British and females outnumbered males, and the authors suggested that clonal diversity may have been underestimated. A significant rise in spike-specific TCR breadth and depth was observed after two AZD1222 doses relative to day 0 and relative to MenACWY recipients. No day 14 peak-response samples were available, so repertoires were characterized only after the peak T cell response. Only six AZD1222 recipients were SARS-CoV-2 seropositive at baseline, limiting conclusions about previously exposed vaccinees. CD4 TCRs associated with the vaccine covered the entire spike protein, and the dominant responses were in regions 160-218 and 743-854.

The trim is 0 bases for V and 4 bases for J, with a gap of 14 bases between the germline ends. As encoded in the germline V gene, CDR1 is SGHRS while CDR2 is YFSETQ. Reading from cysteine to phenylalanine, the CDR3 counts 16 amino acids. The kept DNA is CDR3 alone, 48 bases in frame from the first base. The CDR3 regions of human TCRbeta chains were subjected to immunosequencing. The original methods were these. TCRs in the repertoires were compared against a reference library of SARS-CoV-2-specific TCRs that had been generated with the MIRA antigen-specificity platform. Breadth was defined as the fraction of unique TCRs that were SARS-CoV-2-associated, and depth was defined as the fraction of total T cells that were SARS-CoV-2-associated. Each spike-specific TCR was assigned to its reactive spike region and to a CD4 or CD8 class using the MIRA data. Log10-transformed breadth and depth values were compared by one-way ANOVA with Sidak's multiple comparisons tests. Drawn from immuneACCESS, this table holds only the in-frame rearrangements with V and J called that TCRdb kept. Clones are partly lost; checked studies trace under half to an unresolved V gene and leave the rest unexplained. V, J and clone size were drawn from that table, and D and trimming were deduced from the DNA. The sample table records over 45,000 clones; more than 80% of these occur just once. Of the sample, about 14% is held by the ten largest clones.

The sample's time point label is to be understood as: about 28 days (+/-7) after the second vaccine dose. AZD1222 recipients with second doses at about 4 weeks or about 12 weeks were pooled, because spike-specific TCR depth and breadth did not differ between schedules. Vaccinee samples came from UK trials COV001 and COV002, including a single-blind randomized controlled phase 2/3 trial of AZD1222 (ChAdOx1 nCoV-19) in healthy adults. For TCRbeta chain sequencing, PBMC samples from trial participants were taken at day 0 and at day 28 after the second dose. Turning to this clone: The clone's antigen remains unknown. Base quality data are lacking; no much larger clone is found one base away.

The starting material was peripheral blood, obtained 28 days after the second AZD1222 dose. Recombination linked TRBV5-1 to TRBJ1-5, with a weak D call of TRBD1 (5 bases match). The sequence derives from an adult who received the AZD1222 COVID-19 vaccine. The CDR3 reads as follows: CASSLAPVGANQPQHF. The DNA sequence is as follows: TGCGCCAGCAGCTTGGCCCCGGTAGGGGCTAATCAGCCCCAGCATTTT.